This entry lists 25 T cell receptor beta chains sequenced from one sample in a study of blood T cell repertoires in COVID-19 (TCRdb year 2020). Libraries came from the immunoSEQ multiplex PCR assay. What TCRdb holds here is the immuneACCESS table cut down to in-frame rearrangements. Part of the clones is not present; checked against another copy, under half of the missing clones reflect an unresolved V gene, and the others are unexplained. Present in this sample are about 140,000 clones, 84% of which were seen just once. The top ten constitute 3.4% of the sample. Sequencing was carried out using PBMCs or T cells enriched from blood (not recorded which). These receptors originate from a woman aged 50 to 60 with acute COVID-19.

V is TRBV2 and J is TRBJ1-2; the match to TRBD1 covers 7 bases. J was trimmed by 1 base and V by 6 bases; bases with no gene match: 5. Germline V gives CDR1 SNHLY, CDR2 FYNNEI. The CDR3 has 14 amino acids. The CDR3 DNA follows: TGTGCCAGCAGGGACACAGGGGTTAACTATGGCTACACCTTC. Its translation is CASRDTGVNYGYTF.

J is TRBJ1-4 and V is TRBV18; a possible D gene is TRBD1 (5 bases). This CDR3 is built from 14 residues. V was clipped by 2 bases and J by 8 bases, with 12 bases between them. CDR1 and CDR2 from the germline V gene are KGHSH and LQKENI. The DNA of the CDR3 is TGTGCCAGCTCACCATCGGGGGTTCGCGAAAAACTGTTTTTT. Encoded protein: CASSPSGVREKLFF.

This CDR3 reads CAWSVLASSYEQYF. CDR3 nucleotide sequence: TGTGCCTGGAGTGTACTAGCGTCATCCTACGAGCAGTACTTC. The chain employs TRBV30 and TRBJ2-7; 7 bases map to TRBD2. V was clipped by 0 bases and J by 1 base; unmatched bases: 3. Germline CDR1 is GTSNPN and CDR2 is SVGIG (reference sequence). The CDR3 covers 14 residues.

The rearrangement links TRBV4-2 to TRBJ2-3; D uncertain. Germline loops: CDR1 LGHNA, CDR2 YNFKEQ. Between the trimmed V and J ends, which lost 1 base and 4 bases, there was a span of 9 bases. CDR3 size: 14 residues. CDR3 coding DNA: TGTGCCAGCAGCCAAGGAGTCGTCCCAGATACGCAGTATTTT. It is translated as CASSQGVVPDTQYF.

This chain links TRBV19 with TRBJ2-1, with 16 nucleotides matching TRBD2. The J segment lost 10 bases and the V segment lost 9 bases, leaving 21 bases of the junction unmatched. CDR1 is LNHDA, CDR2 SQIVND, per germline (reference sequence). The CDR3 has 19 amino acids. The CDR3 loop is CASQQTGIGTSGRAGEQFF. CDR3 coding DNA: TGTGCCAGCCAGCAGACAGGGATCGGGACTAGCGGGAGGGCTGGAGAGCAGTTCTTC.

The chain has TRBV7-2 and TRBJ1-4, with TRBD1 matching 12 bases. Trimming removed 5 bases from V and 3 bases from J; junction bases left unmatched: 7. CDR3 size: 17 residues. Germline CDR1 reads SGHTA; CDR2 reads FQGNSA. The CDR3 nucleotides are TGTGCCAGCAGCGTCCGGGACAGGGGGCGATCTAATGAAAAACTGTTTTTT. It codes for CASSVRDRGRSNEKLFF.

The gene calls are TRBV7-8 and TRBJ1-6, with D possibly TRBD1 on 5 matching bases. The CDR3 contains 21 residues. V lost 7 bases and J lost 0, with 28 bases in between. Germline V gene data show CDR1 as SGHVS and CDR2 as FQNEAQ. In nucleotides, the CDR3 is TGTGCCAGCACCCCTCGACCGGGACTAAAGGGACGGCCCTCCTATAATTCACCCCTCCACTTT. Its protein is CASTPRPGLKGRPSYNSPLHF.

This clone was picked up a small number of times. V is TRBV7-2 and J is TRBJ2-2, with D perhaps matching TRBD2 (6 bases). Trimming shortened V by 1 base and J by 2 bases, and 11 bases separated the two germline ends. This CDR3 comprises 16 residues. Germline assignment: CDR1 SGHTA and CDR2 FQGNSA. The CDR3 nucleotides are TGTGCCAGCAGCTTAGTGGTAGCGGACAACACCGGGGAGCTGTTTTTT. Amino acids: CASSLVVADNTGELFF.

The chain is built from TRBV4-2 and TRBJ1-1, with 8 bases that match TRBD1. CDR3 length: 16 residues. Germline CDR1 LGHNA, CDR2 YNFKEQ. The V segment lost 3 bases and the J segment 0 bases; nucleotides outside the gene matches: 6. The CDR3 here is CASSHDLGQVNTEAFF. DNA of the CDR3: TGTGCCAGCAGCCATGACCTGGGACAGGTGAACACTGAAGCTTTCTTT.

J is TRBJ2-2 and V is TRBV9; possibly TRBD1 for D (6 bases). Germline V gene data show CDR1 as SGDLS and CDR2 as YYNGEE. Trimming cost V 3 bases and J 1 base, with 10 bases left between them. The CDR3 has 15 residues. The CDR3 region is CASSGGHRNTGELFF. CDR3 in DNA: TGTGCCAGCAGCGGGGGACACCGGAACACCGGGGAGCTGTTTTTT.

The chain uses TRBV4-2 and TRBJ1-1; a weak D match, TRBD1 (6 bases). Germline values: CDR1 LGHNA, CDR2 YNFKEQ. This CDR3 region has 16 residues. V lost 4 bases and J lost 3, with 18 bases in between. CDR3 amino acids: CASSRTSRGGDTEAFF. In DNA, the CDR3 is TGTGCCAGCAGCCGAACGAGTCGAGGGGGGGACACTGAAGCTTTCTTT.

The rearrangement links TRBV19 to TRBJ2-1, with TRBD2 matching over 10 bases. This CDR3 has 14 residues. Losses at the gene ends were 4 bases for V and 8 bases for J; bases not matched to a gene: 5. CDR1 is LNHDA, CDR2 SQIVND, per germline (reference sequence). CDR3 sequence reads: CASSKLAGAYEQFF. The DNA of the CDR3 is TGTGCCAGTAGTAAGCTAGCGGGAGCGTATGAGCAGTTCTTC.

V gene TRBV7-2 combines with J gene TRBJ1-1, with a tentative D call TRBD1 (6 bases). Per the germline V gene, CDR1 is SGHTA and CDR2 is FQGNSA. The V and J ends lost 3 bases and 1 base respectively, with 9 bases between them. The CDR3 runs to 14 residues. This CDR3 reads CASSLGHQNTEAFF. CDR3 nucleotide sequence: TGTGCCAGCAGCTTGGGACACCAGAACACTGAAGCTTTCTTT.

The CDR3, as DNA: TGTGCCAGTAATGACGGGTTGCTCTACGAGCAGTACTTC. It codes for CASNDGLLYEQYF. The chain links TRBV19 to TRBJ2-7; D unresolved. V lost 7 bases, J lost 3 bases, and 13 bases lay in between. Germline V gene lookup returns CDR1 LNHDA and CDR2 SQIVND (reference sequence). CDR3 size: 13 residues.

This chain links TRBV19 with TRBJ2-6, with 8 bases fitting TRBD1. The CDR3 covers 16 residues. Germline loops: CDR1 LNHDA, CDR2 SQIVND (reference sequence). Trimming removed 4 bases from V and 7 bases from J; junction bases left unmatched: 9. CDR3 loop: CASSKPDRGSANVLTF. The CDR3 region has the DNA TGTGCCAGTAGTAAGCCCGACAGGGGTAGCGCCAACGTCCTGACTTTC.

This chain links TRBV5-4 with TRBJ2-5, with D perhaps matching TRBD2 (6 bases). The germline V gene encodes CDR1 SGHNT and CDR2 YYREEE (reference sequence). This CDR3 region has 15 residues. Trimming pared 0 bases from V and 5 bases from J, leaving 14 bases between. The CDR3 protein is CASSLGGGIGETQYF. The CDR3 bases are TGTGCCAGCAGCTTGGGCGGCGGGATAGGGGAGACCCAGTACTTC.

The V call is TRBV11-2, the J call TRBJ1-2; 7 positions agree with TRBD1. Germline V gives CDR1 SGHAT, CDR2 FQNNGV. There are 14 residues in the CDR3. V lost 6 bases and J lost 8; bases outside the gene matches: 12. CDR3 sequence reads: CASSPTGATGGYTF. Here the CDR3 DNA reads TGTGCCAGCAGTCCTACAGGGGCCACGGGCGGCTACACCTTC.

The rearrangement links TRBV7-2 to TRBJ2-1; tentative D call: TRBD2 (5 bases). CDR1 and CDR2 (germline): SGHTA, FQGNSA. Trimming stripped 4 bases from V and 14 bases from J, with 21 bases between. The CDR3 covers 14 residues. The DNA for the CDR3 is TGTGCCAGCAGCTCCCCTGTGGCCTCCCTCGGGAAGTTCTTC. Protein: CASSSPVASLGKFF.

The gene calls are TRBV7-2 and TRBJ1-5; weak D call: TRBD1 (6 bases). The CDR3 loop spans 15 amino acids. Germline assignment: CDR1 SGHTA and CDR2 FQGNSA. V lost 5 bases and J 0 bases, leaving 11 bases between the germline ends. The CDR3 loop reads CASSLDRSSNQPQHF. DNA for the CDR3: TGTGCCAGCAGCCTTGACAGGAGTAGCAATCAGCCCCAGCATTTT.

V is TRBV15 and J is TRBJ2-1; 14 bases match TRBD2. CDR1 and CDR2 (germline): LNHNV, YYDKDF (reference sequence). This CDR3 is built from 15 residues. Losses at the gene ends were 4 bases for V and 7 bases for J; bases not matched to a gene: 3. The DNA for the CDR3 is TGTGCCACCAGCACCGGGACTAGCGGGAGTAATGAGCAGTTCTTC. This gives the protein CATSTGTSGSNEQFF.

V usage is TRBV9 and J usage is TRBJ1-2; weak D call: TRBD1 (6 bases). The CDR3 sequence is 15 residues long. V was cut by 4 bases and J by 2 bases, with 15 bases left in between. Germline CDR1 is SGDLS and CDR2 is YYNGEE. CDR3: CASSRLGGENYGYTF. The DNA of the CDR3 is TGTGCCAGCAGCCGCCTTGGGGGCGAGAACTATGGCTACACCTTC.

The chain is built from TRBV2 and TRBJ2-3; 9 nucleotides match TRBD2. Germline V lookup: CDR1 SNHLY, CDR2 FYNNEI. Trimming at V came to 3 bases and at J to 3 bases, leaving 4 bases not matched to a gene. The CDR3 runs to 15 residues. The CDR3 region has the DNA TGTGCCAGCAGTGAGCCTCTAGCGGGAACAGATACGCAGTATTTT. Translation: CASSEPLAGTDTQYF.

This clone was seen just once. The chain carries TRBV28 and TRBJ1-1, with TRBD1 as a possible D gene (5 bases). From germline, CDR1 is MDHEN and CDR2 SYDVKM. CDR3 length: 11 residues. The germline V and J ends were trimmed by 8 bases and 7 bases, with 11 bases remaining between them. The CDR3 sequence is CASGGDGEAFF. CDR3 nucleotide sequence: TGTGCCAGCGGAGGGGATGGTGAAGCTTTCTTT.

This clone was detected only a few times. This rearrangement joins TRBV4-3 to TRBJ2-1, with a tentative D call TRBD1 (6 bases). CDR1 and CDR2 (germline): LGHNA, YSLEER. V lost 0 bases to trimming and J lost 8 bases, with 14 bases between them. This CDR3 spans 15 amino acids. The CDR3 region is CASSQEQGLGHEQFF. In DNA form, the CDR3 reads TGCGCCAGCAGCCAAGAGCAGGGGTTGGGCCATGAGCAGTTCTTC.

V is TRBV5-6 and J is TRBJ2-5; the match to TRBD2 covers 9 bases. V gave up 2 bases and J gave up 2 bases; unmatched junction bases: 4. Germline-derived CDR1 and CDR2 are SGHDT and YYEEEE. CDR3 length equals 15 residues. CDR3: CASSFAGGWQETQYF. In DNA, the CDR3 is TGTGCCAGCAGCTTCGCGGGAGGGTGGCAAGAGACCCAGTACTTC.